The 15 T cell receptor beta chains in this list originate from one sample, sequenced in a study of T-cell reconstitution after alpha-beta-depleted transplantation in children. Unique molecular identifiers were used in preparing the TCRbeta library. TCRdb reanalysed the PCR reads using MiXCR and keeps one entry per CDR3 protein. There are 450,000 to 550,000 distinct CDR3 sequences in the sample; about an eighth occur only once, and 12% to 15% lies in the top ten. Sequenced material: PBMCs, mostly from graft donor cells, taken 180 days after TCRalphabeta/CD19-depleted stem cell transplant. These receptor sequences come from a female patient aged 2 to 10 who had a stem cell transplant for aplastic anemia, so the T cells may come from the graft donor.

The rearrangement joins TRBV12-3 or TRBV12-4 to TRBJ2-3, with D possibly being TRBD2 (5 bases). The CDR3 is 16 residues long. The V end was cut by 8 bases, the J end by 1 base, with 19 bases between. In DNA, the CDR3 is TGTGCCAGCCCCCCCCCCGGGGTATTAGGCACAGATACGCAGTATTTT. The encoded protein is CASPPPGVLGTDTQYF.

This clonotype was seen a handful of times. The rearrangement uses TRBV4-3 and TRBJ1-1; D perhaps matches TRBD1 (6 bases). Germline V gives CDR1 LGHNA, CDR2 YSLEER. The CDR3 is made up of 16 amino acids. V was shortened by 3 bases and J by 1 base, with 15 bases between the two germline ends. The chain's CDR3 is CASSQLTGNGNTEAFF. The CDR3 coding sequence is TGCGCCAGCAGCCAGCTAACAGGGAATGGGAACACTGAAGCTTTCTTT.

V and J are TRBV6-2 or TRBV6-3 and TRBJ2-1, with 8 bases that match TRBD2. Trimming at V came to 4 bases and at J to 4 bases, leaving 3 bases not matched to a gene. Germline CDR1 MNHEY, CDR2 SVGEGT. This CDR3 region has 14 residues. This chain's CDR3 is CASSLAGWYNEQFF. CDR3 DNA: TGTGCCAGCAGTTTAGCGGGATGGTACAATGAGCAGTTCTTC.

The chain recombines TRBV18 with TRBJ1-2; weak D call: TRBD1 (6 bases). CDR1 and CDR2 (germline): KGHSH, LQKENI. The CDR3 runs 15 residues. The V end lost 3 bases, the J end lost 6 bases, and 17 bases lay between the germline ends. The CDR3 nucleotides read TGTGCCAGCTCACCTGTTGGGGGGCGCGTGCATGGCTACACCTTC. Translation: CASSPVGGRVHGYTF.

This clonotype came up many times. The V and J genes are TRBV28 and TRBJ2-1; D is unresolved. The CDR3 runs to 11 residues. Germline V CDR1 and CDR2: MDHEN, SYDVKM. The V end was cut by 6 bases, the J end by 4 bases, with 4 bases between. The CDR3 nucleotides read TGTGCCAGCAGGCTGTACAATGAGCAGTTCTTC. Translating gives CASRLYNEQFF.

This clonotype has more than one count but fewer than ten. The V gene is TRBV2, the J gene TRBJ1-6; possibly TRBD1 for D (6 bases). The CDR3 consists of 14 residues. Germline CDR1 SNHLY, CDR2 FYNNEI. Trimming took off 3 bases at V and 7 bases at J, with 10 bases between the two ends. CDR3 in amino acids: CASSEGGRNSPLHF. The CDR3 bases are TGTGCCAGCAGTGAGGGGGGCCGGAATTCACCCCTCCACTTT.

This chain links TRBV6-6 with TRBJ1-2; D perhaps matches TRBD1 (5 bases). The germline V gene encodes CDR1 MNHNY and CDR2 SVGAGI (reference sequence). This CDR3 contains 13 residues. Trimming left V 7 bases short and J 7 bases short, with 16 bases between. As DNA, the CDR3 is TGTGCCAGCAAAGGGGCCGGAGTTGGTGGCTACACCTTC. Amino acid sequence: CASKGAGVGGYTF.

The chain carries TRBV20-1 and TRBJ2-2; D may be TRBD2 (5 bases). The germline CDR1 and CDR2 sequences are DFQATT and SNEGSKA (reference sequence). Trimming shortened V by 5 bases and J by 7 bases, and 14 bases separated the two germline ends. The CDR3 length is 13 residues. The CDR3 loop is CSARRRTYGELFF. As DNA, the CDR3 is TGCAGTGCTCGCAGGAGGACCTACGGGGAGCTGTTTTTT.

The CDR3 protein is CASSAWTGFSNQPQHF. DNA of the CDR3: TGTGCCAGCAGTGCTTGGACAGGGTTTAGCAATCAGCCCCAGCATTTT. The V and J genes are TRBV2 and TRBJ1-5; 8 positions match TRBD1. The CDR3 sequence is 16 residues long. Germline CDR1 and CDR2: SNHLY and FYNNEI. With V trimmed by 4 bases and J by 0 bases, 5 bases remained unmatched.

This clonotype was counted between two and nine times. The chain couples TRBV19 to TRBJ2-4, with 7 bases that match TRBD1. Germline V gene sequence: CDR1 LNHDA, CDR2 SQIVND (reference sequence). V lost 10 bases to trimming and J lost 6 bases; unmatched junction nucleotides: 9. The CDR3 covers 13 residues. The CDR3 region has the DNA TGTGCCACAGGACAGGAGTGGGGAAACATTCAGTACTTC. Its protein product is CATGQEWGNIQYF.

This sequence joins TRBV12-3 or TRBV12-4 and TRBJ2-1, with 9 bases aligning to TRBD2. The CDR3 contains 19 residues. V dropped 2 bases and J dropped 2; count of bases not matched to a gene: 13. The CDR3 protein is CASSLSGRGREGPYNEQFF. The DNA for the CDR3 is TGTGCCAGCAGTTTATCCGGCAGAGGGCGGGAGGGGCCCTACAATGAGCAGTTCTTC.

This clonotype has at least ten counts. This chain uses TRBV14 with TRBJ1-6; 9 bases match TRBD1. Germline V gene data show CDR1 as SGHDN and CDR2 as FVKESK. Unmatched junction bases numbered 5, after V lost 5 bases and J lost 6 bases. The CDR3 is made up of 15 amino acids. The DNA for the CDR3 is TGTGCCAGCAGCGACCGGGACAGGGCTAATTCACCCCTCCACTTT. This translates into CASSDRDRANSPLHF.

With regard to this clonotype: A single base separates this from a much larger clone, so it may be a read error. The chain recombines TRBV3-1 with TRBJ1-2, with D possibly being TRBD1 (5 bases). V lost 6 bases and J lost 8, with 25 bases in between. The CDR3 spans 16 residues. CDR1 and CDR2 from the germline V gene are LGHDT and YNNKEL (reference sequence). The chain's CDR3 is CASSRHARGESEGYTF. The DNA for the CDR3 is TGTGCCAGCAGTCGACATGCACGGGGCGAGTCGGAAGGCTACACCTTC.

V is TRBV29-1 and J is TRBJ2-1; D is possibly TRBD2 (5 bases). Trimming cost V 7 bases and J 9 bases, with 13 bases left between them. The CDR3 spans 11 residues. Germline V gene lookup returns CDR1 SQVTM and CDR2 ANQGSEA. CDR3 bases: TGCAGCGATGACGGGAAGCCTGAGCAGTTCTTC. Translated: CSDDGKPEQFF.

This clonotype was seen a handful of times. The chain joins TRBV5-1 to TRBJ2-5; 12 bases align to TRBD2. This CDR3 spans 18 amino acids. V dropped 4 bases and J dropped 3; count of bases not matched to a gene: 13. In germline, CDR1 is SGHRS, CDR2 YFSETQ. The CDR3 loop is CASSKNGLAGNGKETQYF. The CDR3, as DNA: TGCGCCAGCAGCAAGAATGGACTAGCGGGGAACGGCAAAGAGACCCAGTACTTC.